The T cell receptor (beta chain) described here comes from a study of blood T cell repertoires in COVID-19. Germline V gene lookup returns CDR1 SGHTA and CDR2 FQGNSA. This CDR3 region has 13 residues. Trimming took 0 bases from V and 7 from J, leaving 9 bases between them. Assay: immunoSEQ multiplex PCR; the TCRdb copy retains only in-frame clones and omits some. The table lists approximately 490,000 clones, about 90% of them singletons. The sequenced sample was PBMCs or T cells enriched from blood (not recorded which). The sequence came from a woman aged 18-35 years who had recovered from COVID-19. J is TRBJ2-5 and V is TRBV7-2; D possibly corresponds to TRBD2 (6 bases). CDR3 nucleotides: TGTGCCAGCAGCTTAGCGGGGGGTGGGACCCAGTACTTC. Translation: CASSLAGGGTQYF. Supplemented by reference TRBV7-2 and TRBJ2-5, the full variable domain reads GAGVSQSPSNKVTEKGKDVELRCDPISGHTALYWYRQSLGQGLEFLIYFQGNSAPDKSGLPSDRFSAERTGGSVSTLTIQRTQQEDSAVYLCASSLAGGGTQYFGPGTRLLVL.